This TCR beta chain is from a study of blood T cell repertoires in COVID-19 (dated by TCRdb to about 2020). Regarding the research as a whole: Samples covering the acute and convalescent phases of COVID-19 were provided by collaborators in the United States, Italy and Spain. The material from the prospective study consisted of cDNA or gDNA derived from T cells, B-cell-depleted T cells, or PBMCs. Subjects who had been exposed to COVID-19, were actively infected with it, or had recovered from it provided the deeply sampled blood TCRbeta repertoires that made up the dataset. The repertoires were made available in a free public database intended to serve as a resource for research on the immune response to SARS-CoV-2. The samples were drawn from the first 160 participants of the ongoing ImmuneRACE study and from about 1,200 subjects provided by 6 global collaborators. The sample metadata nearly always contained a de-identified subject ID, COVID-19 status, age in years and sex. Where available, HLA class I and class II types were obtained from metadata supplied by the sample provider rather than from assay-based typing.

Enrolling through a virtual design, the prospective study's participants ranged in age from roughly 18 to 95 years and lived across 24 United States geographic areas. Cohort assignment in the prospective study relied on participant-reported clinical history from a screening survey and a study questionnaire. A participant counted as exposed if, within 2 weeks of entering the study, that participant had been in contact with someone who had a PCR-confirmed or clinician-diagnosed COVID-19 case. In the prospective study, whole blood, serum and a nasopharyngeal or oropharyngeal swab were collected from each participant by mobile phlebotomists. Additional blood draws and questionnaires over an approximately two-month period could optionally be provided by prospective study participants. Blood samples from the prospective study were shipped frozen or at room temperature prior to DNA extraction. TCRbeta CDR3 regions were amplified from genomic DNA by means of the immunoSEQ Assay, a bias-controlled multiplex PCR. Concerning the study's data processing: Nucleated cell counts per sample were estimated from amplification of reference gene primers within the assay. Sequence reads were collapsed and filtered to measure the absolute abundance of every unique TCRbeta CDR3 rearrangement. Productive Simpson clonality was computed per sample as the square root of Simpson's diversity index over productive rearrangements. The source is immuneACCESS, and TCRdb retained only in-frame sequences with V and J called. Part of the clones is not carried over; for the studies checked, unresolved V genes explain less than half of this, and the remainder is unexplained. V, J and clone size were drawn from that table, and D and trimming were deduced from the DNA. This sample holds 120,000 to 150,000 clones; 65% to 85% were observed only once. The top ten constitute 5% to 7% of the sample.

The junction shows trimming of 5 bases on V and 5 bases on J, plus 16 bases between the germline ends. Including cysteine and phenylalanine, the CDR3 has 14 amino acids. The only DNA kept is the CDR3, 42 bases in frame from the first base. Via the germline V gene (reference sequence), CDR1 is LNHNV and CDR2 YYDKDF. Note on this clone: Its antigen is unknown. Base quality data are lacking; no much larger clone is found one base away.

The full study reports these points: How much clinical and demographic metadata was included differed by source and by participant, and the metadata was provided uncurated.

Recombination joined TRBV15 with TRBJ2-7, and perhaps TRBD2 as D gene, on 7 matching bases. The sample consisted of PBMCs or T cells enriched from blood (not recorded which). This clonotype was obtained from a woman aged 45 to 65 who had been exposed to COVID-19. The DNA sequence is TGTGCCACCAGCCCAAGGAGGGGGGGCGACGAGCAGTACTTC. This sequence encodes CATSPRRGGDEQYF.